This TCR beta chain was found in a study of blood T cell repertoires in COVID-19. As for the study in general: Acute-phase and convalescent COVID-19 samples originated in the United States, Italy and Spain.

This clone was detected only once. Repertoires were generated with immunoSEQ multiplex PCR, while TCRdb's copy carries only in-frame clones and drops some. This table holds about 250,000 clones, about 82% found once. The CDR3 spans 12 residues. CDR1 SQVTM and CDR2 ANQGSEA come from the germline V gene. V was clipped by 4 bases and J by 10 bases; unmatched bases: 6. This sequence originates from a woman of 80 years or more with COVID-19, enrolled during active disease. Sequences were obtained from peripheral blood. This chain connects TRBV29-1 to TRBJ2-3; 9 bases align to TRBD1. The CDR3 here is CSVGGDRGSQYF. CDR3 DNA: TGCAGCGTTGGTGGAGACAGGGGGTCGCAGTATTTT.